These T cell receptor beta chains were read from a single sample in a study of metastatic and nonmetastatic thyroid tumors. TCRdb re-called the PCR reads through MiXCR. The table lists roughly 83,000 clones, under 15% of them singletons. The source material was blood. The receptor source for this set is a female donor with papillary thyroid cancer or a benign thyroid nodule (not recorded which). Some clones in this sample may be carry-over from other donors' samples. CDR3s include the opening cysteine and the closing phenylalanine or tryptophan.

TRBV11-2 CASSSVIGTSEQYF
TRBV15 CATSRDPGVGNTIYF
TRBV6-1 CASIIGLSGANVLTF
TRBV2 CASSERAVMRVGSPLHF
TRBV6-5 CASSYRGGVCSPLHF
TRBV20-1 CSAREGRADTGELFF
TRBV7-9 CASSLALAGGTQYF
TRBV11-2 CASSPPWIRTYEQYF
TRBV4-2 CASSPTGAGEKLFF
TRBV28 CASSIFGTGGYEQYF
TRBV7-2 CASSSLLGLNTEAFF
TRBV6-5 CASIYPGCNNYGYTF
TRBV4-1 CASSQAREFLETQYF
TRBV6-2/TRBV6-3 CASIYRGGFSQTNSPLRF
TRBV19 CASSPTGQGRQPQHF
TRBV10-2 CASSQSNQPQHF
TRBV30 CASTGPGGNTIYF